This is a list of T cell receptor beta chains from one sample in a study of OX40 agonist ivuxolimab in advanced cancers. Libraries were prepared by immunoSEQ multiplex PCR; TCRdb keeps only in-frame clonotypes and omits some of them. The data contain about 64,000 clones, almost 85% of them singletons. Sequences were derived from CD4+ or CD8+ T cells sorted from blood, sampled in a trial of the OX40 agonist ivuxolimab. These receptors were taken from an adult with an advanced solid tumor such as melanoma, head and neck, liver or kidney cancer. The CDR3 runs from the conserved cysteine through the conserved F or W. The order of the fields is clone size, J gene, D gene, V gene, CDR3 DNA, CDR3 protein. D genes are given only for firm matches. A row's size may be missing; if present it is once, few, many or a size class.

abundance: once
j_gene: TRBJ2-3
d_gene: .
v_gene: TRBV11-3
CDR3nt: TGTGCCAGCAGCTTAGGAACCAGTCCAGATACGCAGTATTTT
CDR3aa: CASSLGTSPDTQYF

abundance: .
j_gene: TRBJ2-7
d_gene: .
v_gene: TRBV5-1
CDR3nt: TGCGCCAGCAGCTTGGCGGCAGTGGAGGGCCAGGAGCAGTACTTC
CDR3aa: CASSLAAVEGQEQYF

abundance: .
j_gene: TRBJ1-2
d_gene: TRBD1
v_gene: TRBV2
CDR3nt: TGTGCCAGCAGTGTGATGGGACAGGGAGGGTATGGCTACACCTTC
CDR3aa: CASSVMGQGGYGYTF

abundance: few
j_gene: TRBJ1-1
d_gene: TRBD1
v_gene: TRBV4-2
CDR3nt: TGTGCCAGCAGATCGGGCAGGGGGTGGACTGAAGCTTTCTTT
CDR3aa: CASRSGRGWTEAFF

abundance: .
j_gene: TRBJ2-7
d_gene: TRBD2
v_gene: TRBV7-2
CDR3nt: TGTGCCAGCAGCTTAGGGCTAGCGGGGGCAAACTACGAGCAGTACTTC
CDR3aa: CASSLGLAGANYEQYF

abundance: .
j_gene: TRBJ2-7
d_gene: .
v_gene: TRBV30
CDR3nt: TGTGCCTGGAGCCCCTCCGGACAGAGTCGGGAGCAGTACTTC
CDR3aa: CAWSPSGQSREQYF

abundance: .
j_gene: TRBJ2-6
d_gene: TRBD1
v_gene: TRBV5-1
CDR3nt: TGCGCCAGCAGCGCGGGACAGGGGAACTCTGGGGCCAACGTCCTGACTTTC
CDR3aa: CASSAGQGNSGANVLTF

abundance: .
j_gene: TRBJ2-5
d_gene: .
v_gene: TRBV7-9
CDR3nt: TGTGCCAGCAGCTTAGAGGGCAGGGGAAGAGAGACCCAGTACTTC
CDR3aa: CASSLEGRGRETQYF

abundance: .
j_gene: TRBJ2-1
d_gene: .
v_gene: TRBV18
CDR3nt: TGTGCCAGCTCACCATTCGGGAGATCAATAGCTCCCAATGAGCAGTTCTTC
CDR3aa: CASSPFGRSIAPNEQFF

abundance: few
j_gene: TRBJ1-6
d_gene: .
v_gene: TRBV7-2
CDR3nt: TGTGCCACCGCTGGACAGCTTAATTCACCCCTCCACTTT
CDR3aa: CATAGQLNSPLHF

abundance: .
j_gene: TRBJ1-1
d_gene: .
v_gene: TRBV11-2
CDR3nt: TGTGCCAGCAGCTTCTATGGGGTGAACACTGAAGCTTTCTTT
CDR3aa: CASSFYGVNTEAFF

abundance: few
j_gene: TRBJ1-2
d_gene: TRBD1
v_gene: TRBV9
CDR3nt: TGTGCCAGCAGCGTCTCCGGGACAGGGGTTGGTGGCTACACCTTC
CDR3aa: CASSVSGTGVGGYTF

abundance: .
j_gene: TRBJ1-3
d_gene: .
v_gene: TRBV21-1
CDR3nt: TGTGCCAGCAGCAAAAATAGCCCAAGGCAGGGGAACTCTGGAAACACCATATATTTT
CDR3aa: CASSKNSPRQGNSGNTIYF

abundance: few
j_gene: TRBJ1-1
d_gene: TRBD1
v_gene: TRBV11-3
CDR3nt: TGTGCCAGCAGCTTATTGAGTCCGCGACAGGGCATGAACACTGAAGCTTTCTTT
CDR3aa: CASSLLSPRQGMNTEAFF

abundance: .
j_gene: TRBJ2-7
d_gene: .
v_gene: TRBV19
CDR3nt: TGTGCCAGTAGGGGCGGCTACGAGCAGTACTTC
CDR3aa: CASRGGYEQYF

abundance: .
j_gene: TRBJ2-2
d_gene: TRBD1
v_gene: TRBV5-4
CDR3nt: TGTGCCAGCAGCTTTGCAGGGGGCGAAGTAGACACCGGGGAGCTGTTTTTT
CDR3aa: CASSFAGGEVDTGELFF

abundance: .
j_gene: TRBJ1-1
d_gene: TRBD1
v_gene: TRBV30
CDR3nt: TGTGCCTGGGATGACAGGGGGAACACTGAAGCTTTCTTT
CDR3aa: CAWDDRGNTEAFF

abundance: .
j_gene: TRBJ1-1
d_gene: .
v_gene: TRBV5-6
CDR3nt: TGTGCCAGCAGCTTGGAGGCTTCAATGAACACTGAAGCTTTCTTT
CDR3aa: CASSLEASMNTEAFF

abundance: .
j_gene: TRBJ2-2
d_gene: .
v_gene: TRBV5-4
CDR3nt: TGTGCCAGCAGCTCCCAGCCGGGCACCGGGGAGCTGTTTTTT
CDR3aa: CASSSQPGTGELFF

abundance: once
j_gene: TRBJ2-3
d_gene: .
v_gene: TRBV27
CDR3nt: TGTGCCAGCAGTTTTAAGGACAACACAGATACGCAGTATTTT
CDR3aa: CASSFKDNTDTQYF

abundance: .
j_gene: TRBJ2-1
d_gene: TRBD1
v_gene: TRBV7-2
CDR3nt: TGTGCCAGCAGCAATACCGGGACAGGATACAATGAGCAGTTCTTC
CDR3aa: CASSNTGTGYNEQFF

abundance: .
j_gene: TRBJ1-2
d_gene: .
v_gene: TRBV6-5
CDR3nt: TGTGCCAGCATAGGCCGAGTCAGCAGCTATGGCTACACCTTC
CDR3aa: CASIGRVSSYGYTF

abundance: .
j_gene: TRBJ2-7
d_gene: TRBD1
v_gene: TRBV6-5
CDR3nt: TGTGCCAGCAGTAGGGTGGCAGGGGGTCCCTACGAGCAGTACTTC
CDR3aa: CASSRVAGGPYEQYF

abundance: .
j_gene: TRBJ1-1
d_gene: .
v_gene: TRBV4-2
CDR3nt: TGTGCCAGTAGCCAAGAGCAGGACCTGAACACTGAAGCTTTCTTT
CDR3aa: CASSQEQDLNTEAFF

abundance: .
j_gene: TRBJ1-1
d_gene: .
v_gene: TRBV2
CDR3nt: TGTGCCAGCAGCCAGCGGGGGTTTACTGAAGCTTTCTTT
CDR3aa: CASSQRGFTEAFF

abundance: .
j_gene: TRBJ1-1
d_gene: .
v_gene: TRBV9
CDR3nt: TGTGCCAGCAGCGTAGGGGGCGATGTCACTGAAGCTTTCTTT
CDR3aa: CASSVGGDVTEAFF

abundance: .
j_gene: TRBJ1-2
d_gene: .
v_gene: TRBV9
CDR3nt: TGTGCCAGCAGCGTAGGTGCCGCCTGGGATGGCTACACCTTC
CDR3aa: CASSVGAAWDGYTF

abundance: .
j_gene: TRBJ1-1
d_gene: TRBD1
v_gene: TRBV19
CDR3nt: TGTGCCAGTGGGGACAGCCCCGAGGGTGAAGCTTTCTTT
CDR3aa: CASGDSPEGEAFF

abundance: .
j_gene: TRBJ2-7
d_gene: TRBD2
v_gene: TRBV5-1
CDR3nt: TGCGCCAGCAGCTTGGCCGCTAGCGGAGGCTACGAGCAGTACTTC
CDR3aa: CASSLAASGGYEQYF

abundance: once
j_gene: TRBJ2-7
d_gene: .
v_gene: TRBV10-2
CDR3nt: TGCGCCAGCAGTGACTCGACAGCGTTCCTGAGCTACGAGCAGTACTTC
CDR3aa: CASSDSTAFLSYEQYF

abundance: .
j_gene: TRBJ2-7
d_gene: .
v_gene: TRBV7-2
CDR3nt: TGTGCCAGCAGCCTCCAAGGGGTCGGGCCCTACGAACAGTACTTC
CDR3aa: CASSLQGVGPYEQYF

abundance: few
j_gene: TRBJ2-5
d_gene: TRBD1
v_gene: TRBV11-1
CDR3nt: TGTGCCAGCAGCCGAATTGACAGGGGCGAGACCCAGTACTTC
CDR3aa: CASSRIDRGETQYF

abundance: .
j_gene: TRBJ2-7
d_gene: .
v_gene: TRBV18
CDR3nt: TGTGCCAGCTCACCTCCAAGCGACGAGCAGTACTTC
CDR3aa: CASSPPSDEQYF

abundance: .
j_gene: TRBJ2-3
d_gene: .
v_gene: TRBV2
CDR3nt: TGTGCCAGCATAGCCGGATCGGGAGCGGTGGATACGCAGTATTTT
CDR3aa: CASIAGSGAVDTQYF

abundance: .
j_gene: TRBJ1-2
d_gene: .
v_gene: TRBV10-3
CDR3nt: TGTGCCATCAAGAACGGATCTAACTATGGCTACACCTTC
CDR3aa: CAIKNGSNYGYTF

abundance: .
j_gene: TRBJ1-1
d_gene: .
v_gene: TRBV11-2
CDR3nt: TGTGCCAGCAGCTCGCGAGACAGGACTAGCGCTTTCTTT
CDR3aa: CASSSRDRTSAFF

abundance: .
j_gene: TRBJ2-7
d_gene: TRBD2
v_gene: TRBV6-6
CDR3nt: TGTGCCGGTTCCGATACTGCAGAGCTAGCGGGCGAGCAGTACTTC
CDR3aa: CAGSDTAELAGEQYF

abundance: few
j_gene: TRBJ1-4
d_gene: .
v_gene: TRBV30
CDR3nt: TGTGCCTGGACAGGGATCGCTAATGAAAAACTGTTTTTT
CDR3aa: CAWTGIANEKLFF

abundance: .
j_gene: TRBJ2-3
d_gene: .
v_gene: TRBV4-2
CDR3nt: TGTGCCAGCAGCCAAGTTTCCGCAGACTCAGATACGCAGTATTTT
CDR3aa: CASSQVSADSDTQYF

abundance: .
j_gene: TRBJ2-7
d_gene: TRBD2
v_gene: TRBV2
CDR3nt: TGTGCCAGCAGTTGGGGGACTAGCGGAGTCTACGAGCAGTACTTC
CDR3aa: CASSWGTSGVYEQYF

abundance: .
j_gene: TRBJ1-2
d_gene: .
v_gene: TRBV5-6
CDR3nt: TGTGCCAGCAGCTTATTCAAAGGCTCTGGCTACACCTTC
CDR3aa: CASSLFKGSGYTF